Each of the 17 T cell receptor beta chains below was sequenced from the same sample in a study of CD8 T cells in ankylosing spondylitis (TCRdb year 2017). Library method: 5' RACE. Sequencing took place on an Illumina HiSeq 2500. TCRdb redid the processing of the public reads, applying fastp at Q25 and MiXCR, and retained in-frame beta chains. CDR3 protein sequences are deduplicated, and each keeps its most common genes and DNA. Within this sample are 200,000 to 250,000 distinct CDR3 sequences, with 20% to 30% of them counted one time only. The biggest ten clones account for 5% to 8% of the sample. The specimen was blood, either unsorted or a sorted T cell fraction (not recorded which). These receptors all stem from a male donor with ankylosing spondylitis or in good health (not recorded which).

The sample holds many counts of this clonotype. V is TRBV20-1 and J is TRBJ2-7; D might be TRBD1 (5 bases). V dropped 3 bases and J dropped 0 bases, with 6 bases sitting between them. There are 12 residues in the CDR3. Per germline, CDR1 DFQATT and CDR2 SNEGSKA (reference sequence). CDR3 loop: CSASDSSYEQYF. CDR3 DNA sequence: TGCAGTGCTAGCGACAGCTCCTACGAGCAGTACTTC.

This clonotype was recorded a few times. The V and J genes are TRBV20-1 and TRBJ2-7; no definite D call. V dropped 6 bases and J dropped 0 bases, with 15 bases sitting between them. This CDR3 comprises 14 residues. Germline CDR1 DFQATT, CDR2 SNEGSKA (reference sequence). The CDR3 nucleotides read TGCAGTGCCCGACTGGCGGAAAGCTCCTACGAGCAGTACTTC. Translated, it gives CSARLAESSYEQYF.

V is TRBV29-1 and J is TRBJ1-1; 7 bases match TRBD1. This CDR3 contains 14 residues. J was trimmed by 0 bases and V by 7 bases; bases with no gene match: 8. Germline V CDR1 and CDR2: SQVTM, ANQGSEA. For the CDR3, the DNA is TGCAGCGCCATTCGGACAGGAATGAACACTGAAGCTTTCTTT. It translates to CSAIRTGMNTEAFF.

In this sample, this clonotype turned up many times. The chain couples TRBV5-1 to TRBJ2-5; no firm D call. This CDR3 is 14 amino acids long. V was trimmed by 0 bases and J by 2 bases, leaving 8 bases between them. CDR1 and CDR2 from the germline V gene are SGHRS and YFSETQ. CDR3 loop: CASSLALAQETQYF. CDR3 sequence (DNA): TGCGCCAGCAGCTTGGCCTTAGCACAAGAGACCCAGTACTTC.

This clonotype was counted only a few times. This chain links TRBV20-1 with TRBJ2-5, with 14 bases that match TRBD2. Trimming took 1 base from V and 5 from J; bases not matched to a gene: 9. This CDR3 has 17 residues. The V gene's germline CDR1 is DFQATT and CDR2 SNEGSKA (reference sequence). The CDR3 nucleotides read TGCAGTGCTAGAGGCCCCGGGACTAGCGGGAGTCAGGAGACCCAGTACTTC. Translating it yields CSARGPGTSGSQETQYF.

This clonotype was recorded many times. The rearrangement uses TRBV7-8 and TRBJ2-1; D is tentatively TRBD1 or TRBD2 (6 bases each). The germline CDR1 and CDR2 sequences are SGHVS and FQNEAQ. The CDR3 sequence is 16 residues long. Trimming took 6 bases from V and 10 from J, leaving 25 bases between them. For the CDR3, the DNA is TGTGCCAGCAGGGCAGGGGCTAGCGACCTAACTACCGAGCAGTTCTTC. The encoded protein is CASRAGASDLTTEQFF.

Ten or more counts support this clonotype. The chain recombines TRBV9 with TRBJ2-1, with 12 bases identical to TRBD2. The CDR3 loop spans 16 amino acids. CDR1 and CDR2 (germline): SGDLS, YYNGEE. Germline trimming cut 3 bases from V and 7 bases from J; bases unmatched to any gene: 8. The CDR3 sequence is CASSARSSGRENEQFF. CDR3 bases: TGTGCCAGCAGCGCCCGTTCTAGCGGGAGGGAGAATGAGCAGTTCTTC.

This clonotype was counted many times. V and J are TRBV20-1 and TRBJ2-7; D gene unclear. The V gene's germline CDR1 is DFQATT and CDR2 SNEGSKA (reference sequence). Between the trimmed V and J ends, which lost 1 base and 5 bases, there was a span of 12 bases. This CDR3 is built from 13 residues. CDR3 protein: CSARVRYSDEQYF. The CDR3 DNA reads as TGCAGTGCTAGAGTACGGTACTCAGACGAGCAGTACTTC.

The genes are TRBV12-5 and TRBJ1-5; D gene ambiguous. Trimming took 1 base from V and 3 from J, leaving 4 bases between them. The CDR3 sequence is 13 residues long. Germline loops: CDR1 LGHNT, CDR2 FRNRAP. The CDR3 loop reads CASGLGINQPQHF. In DNA, the CDR3 is TGTGCTAGTGGTTTGGGGATCAATCAGCCCCAGCATTTT.

This clonotype has at least ten counts. V gene TRBV12-3 or TRBV12-4 combines with J gene TRBJ1-6; D unresolved. The ends were cut back, 5 bases at V and 17 bases at J, with 16 bases in the middle. The CDR3 loop spans 12 amino acids. This CDR3 is CASSVDRVFFHF. CDR3 nucleotide sequence: TGTGCCAGCAGTGTGGACCGGGTCTTCTTCCACTTT.

This clonotype showed up many times. The chain links TRBV3-1 to TRBJ2-1; the D gene is possibly TRBD2 (5 bases). Germline values: CDR1 LGHDT, CDR2 YNNKEL (reference sequence). V was clipped by 4 bases and J by 7 bases, with 17 bases between them. The CDR3 covers 15 residues. The CDR3 here is CASSLLAGAPNEQFF. The CDR3, as DNA: TGTGCCAGCAGCCTCCTAGCCGGAGCACCTAATGAGCAGTTCTTC.

The gene calls are TRBV20-1 and TRBJ2-3; TRBD2 matches at 10 bases. The germline gives CDR1 DFQATT, CDR2 SNEGSKA (reference sequence). Trimming removed 1 base from V and 2 bases from J; junction bases left unmatched: 3. There are 15 residues in the CDR3. The CDR3 bases are TGCAGTGCTAGAGTCGGGACTAGCGCCACAGATACGCAGTATTTT. This encodes CSARVGTSATDTQYF.

This rearrangement joins TRBV29-1 to TRBJ2-5, with D possibly being TRBD2 (6 bases). V was shortened by 6 bases and J by 0 bases, with 23 bases between the two germline ends. Germline V gives CDR1 SQVTM, CDR2 ANQGSEA. CDR3 length: 17 residues. For the CDR3, the DNA is TGCAGCGTCCACCCAGCGGAGCGGGCAGTCCACCAAGAGACCCAGTACTTC. Residues: CSVHPAERAVHQETQYF.

This clonotype has ten or more counts. The chain is built from TRBV5-5 and TRBJ1-1, with D uncertain. Looked up from germline, CDR1 is SGHKS and CDR2 is YYEKEE (reference sequence). The CDR3 runs to 13 residues. V shed 3 bases and J shed 4 bases, with 10 bases lying between them. Here the CDR3 DNA reads TGTGCCAGCAGCTCCGGACCGCTCACTGAAGCTTTCTTT. Amino acids: CASSSGPLTEAFF.

The V and J genes are TRBV20-1 and TRBJ2-2; tentatively, D is TRBD2 (5 bases). The ends were cut back, 1 base at V and 5 bases at J, with 14 bases in the middle. The CDR3 is made up of 15 amino acids. Germline assignment: CDR1 DFQATT and CDR2 SNEGSKA (reference sequence). DNA for the CDR3: TGCAGTGCTAGAGGGGTCATCTGGGAGACCGGGGAGCTGTTTTTT. Translation: CSARGVIWETGELFF.

This clonotype was found many times. The chain uses TRBV9 and TRBJ2-3; no firm D call. In germline, CDR1 is SGDLS, CDR2 YYNGEE. The V end lost 7 bases, the J end lost 7 bases, and 10 bases lay between the germline ends. The CDR3 is 11 amino acids. In DNA, the CDR3 is TGTGCCAGCTACTTAATTCATACGCAGTATTTT. Translated, it gives CASYLIHTQYF.

This clonotype was recorded at least ten times. The chain employs TRBV2 and TRBJ2-7; 8 bases are a match to TRBD2. The CDR3 length is 14 residues. CDR1 SNHLY and CDR2 FYNNEI come from the germline V gene. V lost 3 bases, J lost 5 bases, and 6 bases stayed unmatched. For the CDR3, the DNA is TGTGCCAGCAGTGATCCAGCGGGAGAACACGAGCAGTACTTC. This encodes CASSDPAGEHEQYF. Based on the CDR3 plus reference TRBV2 and TRBJ2-7, the full variable domain is EPEVTQTPSHQVTQMGQEVILRCVPISNHLYFYWYRQILGQKVEFLVSFYNNEISEKSEIFDDQFSVERPDGSNFTLKIRSTKLEDSAMYFCASSDPAGEHEQYFGPGTRLTVT.